A selection of T cell receptor beta chains follows, all from one sample in a study of response to subunit inactivated influenza vaccine. One entry per CDR3 protein, called by TCRdb with MiXCR from the RT-PCR reads. The sample contains roughly 570,000 distinct CDR3 sequences, under 15% of which appear only once. The sample was PBMCs from blood, taken 45 days after vaccination. All receptors come from a man in his fifties who received an inactivated influenza vaccine. Each CDR3 is given with its conserved first and last residue. Each record gives: D gene, clone size, J gene, V gene, CDR3 protein, CDR3 DNA. A D gene is named only where the DNA matches it firmly. For some rows the clone size is stated as once, few or many, or as a class when expanded; others skip it.

d_gene: NA
abundance: many
j_gene: TRBJ2-2
v_gene: TRBV6-1
CDR3aa: CASRRQVPNTGELFF
CDR3nt: TGTGCCAGCAGGAGACAGGTTCCGAACACCGGGGAGCTGTTTTTT

d_gene: TRBD1
abundance: few
j_gene: TRBJ2-2
v_gene: TRBV29-1
CDR3aa: CSVERSGTGGITGELFF
CDR3nt: TGCAGCGTTGAGCGCTCCGGGACAGGGGGGATCACCGGGGAGCTGTTTTTT

d_gene: NA
abundance: few
j_gene: TRBJ2-5
v_gene: TRBV24-1
CDR3aa: CATSDTWTGRVWETQYF
CDR3nt: TGTGCCACCAGTGACACCTGGACAGGGAGGGTTTGGGAAACCCAGTACTTC

d_gene: TRBD1
abundance: many
j_gene: TRBJ2-5
v_gene: TRBV7-9
CDR3aa: CASSGSRGLETQYF
CDR3nt: TGTGCCAGCAGCGGATCCAGGGGGCTAGAGACCCAGTACTTC

d_gene: NA
abundance: NA
j_gene: TRBJ1-1
v_gene: TRBV7-2
CDR3aa: CASSKRTGEAFF
CDR3nt: TGTGCCAGCAGCAAACGGACGGGTGAAGCTTTCTTT

d_gene: NA
abundance: few
j_gene: TRBJ1-1
v_gene: TRBV4-3
CDR3aa: CASSSQGWDTEAFF
CDR3nt: TGCGCCAGCAGCTCTCAGGGTTGGGATACTGAAGCTTTCTTT

d_gene: NA
abundance: few
j_gene: TRBJ2-1
v_gene: TRBV11-2
CDR3aa: CASSSTRGVNEQFF
CDR3nt: TGTGCCAGCAGCTCAACCAGGGGGGTGAATGAGCAGTTCTTC

d_gene: TRBD1
abundance: NA
j_gene: TRBJ1-2
v_gene: TRBV29-1
CDR3aa: CSVGDSYGYTF
CDR3nt: TGCAGCGTCGGGGACAGCTATGGCTACACCTTC

d_gene: NA
abundance: many
j_gene: TRBJ1-1
v_gene: TRBV10-3
CDR3aa: CAINSGNTEAFF
CDR3nt: TGTGCCATCAATTCAGGGAACACTGAAGCTTTCTTT

d_gene: NA
abundance: NA
j_gene: TRBJ2-4
v_gene: TRBV5-6
CDR3aa: CASSLATGGGSLAKNIQYF
CDR3nt: TGTGCCAGCAGCTTGGCCACAGGGGGGGGGAGCTTAGCCAAAAACATTCAGTACTTC

d_gene: NA
abundance: many
j_gene: TRBJ2-3
v_gene: TRBV5-1
CDR3aa: CASSSRTVSTDTQYF
CDR3nt: TGCGCCAGCAGCTCCCGGACAGTTAGCACAGATACGCAGTATTTT

d_gene: TRBD1
abundance: few
j_gene: TRBJ1-4
v_gene: TRBV20-1
CDR3aa: CSAREGGQKLFF
CDR3nt: TGCAGTGCTAGAGAAGGGGGCCAAAAACTGTTTTTT

d_gene: NA
abundance: NA
j_gene: TRBJ1-1
v_gene: TRBV7-8
CDR3aa: CASSSRFEAFF
CDR3nt: TGTGCCAGCAGCTCCAGATTTGAAGCTTTCTTT

d_gene: NA
abundance: NA
j_gene: TRBJ1-6
v_gene: TRBV6-1
CDR3aa: CASFSGPGTYNSPLHF
CDR3nt: TGTGCCAGTTTTTCGGGCCCAGGCACCTATAATTCACCCCTCCACTTT

d_gene: TRBD2
abundance: once
j_gene: TRBJ2-5
v_gene: TRBV5-1
CDR3aa: CASSFGGLAAETQYF
CDR3nt: TGCGCCAGCAGCTTCGGGGGACTAGCGGCAGAGACCCAGTACTTC

d_gene: NA
abundance: few
j_gene: TRBJ1-5
v_gene: TRBV15
CDR3aa: CATSNYEWGGNQPQHF
CDR3nt: TGTGCCACCAGCAACTATGAGTGGGGCGGCAATCAGCCCCAGCATTTT

d_gene: TRBD1
abundance: few
j_gene: TRBJ2-7
v_gene: TRBV5-1
CDR3aa: CASSPKIAPGQGYEQYF
CDR3nt: TGCGCCAGCAGCCCAAAAATCGCTCCGGGACAGGGCTACGAGCAGTACTTC

d_gene: TRBD1
abundance: few
j_gene: TRBJ2-2
v_gene: TRBV5-1
CDR3aa: CASSEQGASNTGELFF
CDR3nt: TGCGCCAGCAGCGAACAGGGGGCTTCGAACACCGGGGAGCTGTTTTTT

d_gene: TRBD1
abundance: few
j_gene: TRBJ2-1
v_gene: TRBV5-8
CDR3aa: CASRTSTGSSYNEQFF
CDR3nt: TGTGCCAGCAGAACTTCGACAGGGAGCTCCTACAATGAGCAGTTCTTC

d_gene: NA
abundance: NA
j_gene: TRBJ2-1
v_gene: TRBV4-3
CDR3aa: CASSQDPSESSYNEQFF
CDR3nt: TGCGCCAGCAGCCAGGATCCTAGCGAAAGCTCCTACAATGAGCAGTTCTTC

d_gene: NA
abundance: many
j_gene: TRBJ1-4
v_gene: TRBV20-1
CDR3aa: CSARLGDKEKLFF
CDR3nt: TGCAGTGCTCGCCTTGGGGACAAAGAAAAACTGTTTTTT

d_gene: TRBD2
abundance: few
j_gene: TRBJ2-6
v_gene: TRBV30
CDR3aa: CAWSQGLAGVGANVLTF
CDR3nt: TGTGCCTGGAGCCAGGGACTAGCGGGGGTTGGGGCCAACGTCCTGACTTTC

d_gene: TRBD2
abundance: many
j_gene: TRBJ2-3
v_gene: TRBV12-3/TRBV12-4
CDR3aa: CASSFWLAGSTDTQYF
CDR3nt: TGTGCCAGCAGTTTCTGGCTAGCGGGGAGCACAGATACGCAGTATTTT

d_gene: TRBD2
abundance: few
j_gene: TRBJ2-1
v_gene: TRBV25-1
CDR3aa: CASSEKAGGPGEQFF
CDR3nt: TGTGCCAGCAGTGAAAAAGCGGGGGGGCCTGGTGAGCAGTTCTTC

d_gene: TRBD1
abundance: NA
j_gene: TRBJ2-1
v_gene: TRBV7-3
CDR3aa: CASSSDRDQGHPDNEQFF
CDR3nt: TGTGCCAGCAGCTCCGACAGGGATCAGGGGCACCCCGACAATGAGCAGTTCTTC

d_gene: NA
abundance: NA
j_gene: TRBJ2-3
v_gene: TRBV5-1
CDR3aa: CASSLQGPSTDTQYF
CDR3nt: TGCGCCAGCAGCCTACAGGGCCCTAGCACAGATACGCAGTATTTT

d_gene: NA
abundance: many
j_gene: TRBJ2-7
v_gene: TRBV12-3/TRBV12-4
CDR3aa: CASSPRSWKDEQYF
CDR3nt: TGTGCCAGCAGTCCTAGGAGTTGGAAAGACGAGCAGTACTTC

d_gene: TRBD1
abundance: NA
j_gene: TRBJ1-1
v_gene: TRBV5-1
CDR3aa: CASSLARGTAEAFF
CDR3nt: TGCGCCAGCAGCTTGGCCCGGGGGACAGCTGAAGCTTTCTTT

d_gene: TRBD1
abundance: many
j_gene: TRBJ2-1
v_gene: TRBV12-3/TRBV12-4
CDR3aa: CASSEQGGELYNEQFF
CDR3nt: TGTGCCAGCAGCGAACAGGGGGGCGAGCTCTACAATGAGCAGTTCTTC

d_gene: NA
abundance: few
j_gene: TRBJ2-2
v_gene: TRBV6-1
CDR3aa: CASRSPVGTGELFF
CDR3nt: TGTGCCAGCAGGTCCCCGGTAGGGACCGGGGAGCTGTTTTTT

d_gene: TRBD2
abundance: few
j_gene: TRBJ2-5
v_gene: TRBV20-1
CDR3aa: CSATGLAGVGQETQYF
CDR3nt: TGCAGTGCAACGGGACTAGCGGGAGTAGGCCAAGAGACCCAGTACTTC

d_gene: NA
abundance: many
j_gene: TRBJ1-1
v_gene: TRBV29-1
CDR3aa: CSGEQFMNTEAFF
CDR3nt: TGCAGCGGTGAACAGTTCATGAACACTGAAGCTTTCTTT

d_gene: NA
abundance: few
j_gene: TRBJ2-7
v_gene: TRBV7-2
CDR3aa: CASSSTAAYEQYF
CDR3nt: TGTGCCAGCAGCTCCACCGCAGCATACGAGCAGTACTTC

d_gene: NA
abundance: NA
j_gene: TRBJ2-2
v_gene: TRBV7-2
CDR3aa: CASSLPRIGELFF
CDR3nt: TGTGCCAGCAGCCTTCCTAGAATCGGGGAGCTGTTTTTT

d_gene: NA
abundance: NA
j_gene: TRBJ2-5
v_gene: TRBV29-1
CDR3aa: CSVEVRLYETQYF
CDR3nt: TGCAGCGTTGAAGTCAGGCTTTATGAGACCCAGTACTTC

d_gene: NA
abundance: NA
j_gene: TRBJ1-5
v_gene: TRBV4-1
CDR3aa: CASSQDRPGLQPQHF
CDR3nt: TGCGCCAGCAGCCAAGACCGACCGGGACTTCAGCCCCAGCATTTT

d_gene: TRBD1
abundance: few
j_gene: TRBJ1-1
v_gene: TRBV4-3
CDR3aa: CASSQEPIGQVNTEAFF
CDR3nt: TGCGCCAGCAGCCAAGAGCCTATCGGACAGGTGAACACTGAAGCTTTCTTT

d_gene: NA
abundance: NA
j_gene: TRBJ2-5
v_gene: TRBV20-1
CDR3aa: CSASPSGEETQYF
CDR3nt: TGCAGTGCTAGCCCCTCCGGGGAAGAGACCCAGTACTTC

d_gene: NA
abundance: few
j_gene: TRBJ2-7
v_gene: TRBV6-2/TRBV6-3
CDR3aa: CASSLWGLVDEQYF
CDR3nt: TGTGCCAGCAGTTTATGGGGTCTCGTTGATGAGCAGTACTTC

d_gene: TRBD1
abundance: few
j_gene: TRBJ1-4
v_gene: TRBV6-2/TRBV6-3
CDR3aa: CASSRLAGGASEKLFF
CDR3nt: TGTGCCAGCAGTCGACTTGCAGGGGGCGCGAGTGAAAAACTGTTTTTT

d_gene: TRBD1
abundance: NA
j_gene: TRBJ2-7
v_gene: TRBV12-3/TRBV12-4
CDR3aa: CASSHTRQGSHEQYF
CDR3nt: TGTGCCAGCAGCCACACAAGACAGGGGAGCCACGAGCAGTACTTC

d_gene: NA
abundance: few
j_gene: TRBJ1-5
v_gene: TRBV20-1
CDR3aa: CSAGDRDRGGQPQHF
CDR3nt: TGCAGTGCTGGAGACCGGGACCGCGGGGGTCAGCCCCAGCATTTT

d_gene: NA
abundance: few
j_gene: TRBJ2-3
v_gene: TRBV12-3/TRBV12-4
CDR3aa: CASSHGGADTQYF
CDR3nt: TGTGCCAGCAGCCACGGAGGGGCAGATACGCAGTATTTT

d_gene: NA
abundance: few
j_gene: TRBJ2-2
v_gene: TRBV6-2/TRBV6-3
CDR3aa: CASRPTGNTGELFF
CDR3nt: TGTGCCAGCAGACCGACAGGGAACACCGGGGAGCTGTTTTTT

d_gene: NA
abundance: NA
j_gene: TRBJ2-5
v_gene: TRBV15
CDR3aa: CATSGGTVLGSEGTQYF
CDR3nt: TGTGCCACCAGCGGCGGGACAGTGTTGGGGTCGGAAGGGACCCAGTACTTC

d_gene: TRBD2
abundance: many
j_gene: TRBJ2-3
v_gene: TRBV4-3
CDR3aa: CASSQLWTSGSPDTQYF
CDR3nt: TGCGCCAGCAGCCAACTATGGACTAGCGGGAGTCCAGATACGCAGTATTTT

d_gene: NA
abundance: NA
j_gene: TRBJ2-5
v_gene: TRBV15
CDR3aa: CATSRDRLRQETQYF
CDR3nt: TGTGCCACCAGCAGAGATCGGCTGAGACAAGAGACCCAGTACTTC

d_gene: TRBD2
abundance: NA
j_gene: TRBJ2-7
v_gene: TRBV20-1
CDR3aa: CSARGGGSTRYEQYF
CDR3nt: TGCAGTGCTAGAGGGGGCGGGAGTACTCGCTACGAGCAGTACTTC

d_gene: NA
abundance: NA
j_gene: TRBJ2-5
v_gene: TRBV15
CDR3aa: CATSRDVAQETQYF
CDR3nt: TGTGCCACCAGCAGAGACGTGGCCCAAGAGACCCAGTACTTC

d_gene: TRBD2
abundance: NA
j_gene: TRBJ2-3
v_gene: TRBV12-3/TRBV12-4
CDR3aa: CASSFYGGEPSTDTQYF
CDR3nt: TGTGCCAGCAGTTTCTACGGGGGGGAGCCTAGCACAGATACGCAGTATTTT